This TCR beta chain was obtained from a study of early T cells in non-severe SARS-CoV-2 infection. Study-level information: Sequencing targeted bulk RNA from unsorted whole blood, leaving chains unpaired. Findings of the study overall: Comparison of clonotypes with VDJdb favored anti-spike CD8 responses while missing private and CD4 specificities.

The protocol attached unique molecular identifiers to individual cDNA molecules. MiXCR was run by TCRdb on the 5' RACE reads, yielding one entry per CDR3 protein. The table includes tens of thousands of distinct CDR3 sequences, 5.6% detected once. Trimming took off 6 bases at V and 10 bases at J, with 16 bases between the two ends. Germline CDR1 reads MDHEN; CDR2 reads SYDVKM. The CDR3 length is 12 residues. This clonotype was seen at least ten times. Its antigen is still unknown. The receptor's source is an adult who was a healthcare worker with PCR-confirmed SARS-CoV-2 infection or an uninfected control (not recorded which). Sequencing input: whole blood. J is TRBJ2-7 and V is TRBV28; possible D gene TRBD1, 5 bases. Here the CDR3 DNA reads TGTGCCAGCAGCCTTACCAGGGCTAGACAGTACTTC. Amino acid sequence: CASSLTRARQYF.